This T cell receptor beta chain was sequenced during a study of regulatory T cells in long-lasting Graves disease. Study-level results: Lower TCR diversity was seen in persistent Graves' patients than in newly diagnosed ones.

Time point: persistent/refractory GD, antithyroid drugs over 5 years with positive TRAb. Construction of the TCR library relied on RNA isolated from PBMCs. Patients were enrolled at an endocrinology department in Xi'an, China. A remark on this clonotype: Its cognate antigen is unknown.

Libraries of TCR beta came from iRepertoire HTBI primers plus Arm-PCR of CDR3 regions. TCRdb ran MiXCR on the multiplex PCR reads and lists one entry per CDR3 protein. The table includes a few hundred thousand distinct CDR3 sequences, 23% detected once. The germline CDR1 and CDR2 sequences are SNHLY and FYNNEI. V gave up 1 base and J gave up 6 bases, with 5 bases separating them. The CDR3 runs 12 residues. The TCR comes from a female donor with Graves disease. The J gene is TRBJ2-3, the V gene TRBV2; D remains ambiguous. Sequenced material: peripheral blood mononuclear cells (PBMCs), taken when the disease was refractory, from a patient treated with antithyroid drugs. The CDR3 reads CASSEGYDTQYF. The CDR3 DNA reads TGTGCCAGCAGTGAAGGCTATGATACGCAGTATTTT. Full variable domain (missing parts from reference TRBV2 and TRBJ2-3): EPEVTQTPSHQVTQMGQEVILRCVPISNHLYFYWYRQILGQKVEFLVSFYNNEISEKSEIFDDQFSVERPDGSNFTLKIRSTKLEDSAMYFCASSEGYDTQYFGPGTRLTVL.